Listed below are T cell receptor beta chains from one sample, sequenced in a study of CD8+CD57+ T cells in acquired aplastic anemia. TCRdb called the reads again in MiXCR, with one record for every CDR3 protein. The sample yields under 200,000 distinct CDR3 sequences, around 48% seen once. Source material: sorted CD4+, CD8+, or CD8+CD57+ T cells (not recorded which) from PBMCs. The receptor source for this set is a human donor with aplastic anemia. The CDR3 runs from the conserved cysteine through the conserved F or W. The D gene is left open where the match is weak. The size entry is marked missing in some rows and otherwise reads once, few, many or a size class.

j_gene: TRBJ2-5
d_gene: NA
abundance: NA
v_gene: TRBV24-1
CDR3nt: TGTGCCACCAGTGAGGCCGACCAAGAGACCCAGTACTTC
CDR3aa: CATSEADQETQYF

j_gene: TRBJ2-7
d_gene: TRBD1
abundance: NA
v_gene: TRBV7-2
CDR3nt: TGTGCCAGCAGCCCCTGGGACAGGTCAATCGAGCAGTACTTC
CDR3aa: CASSPWDRSIEQYF

j_gene: TRBJ2-2
d_gene: NA
abundance: many
v_gene: TRBV7-9
CDR3nt: TGTGCCAGCAGCTTGAAGGTCGGGGAGCTGTTTTTT
CDR3aa: CASSLKVGELFF

j_gene: TRBJ2-1
d_gene: NA
abundance: NA
v_gene: TRBV10-2
CDR3nt: TGCGCCAGCAGTGAGCGTAGGAAGAACAATGAGCAGTTCTTC
CDR3aa: CASSERRKNNEQFF

j_gene: TRBJ1-2
d_gene: NA
abundance: few
v_gene: TRBV28
CDR3nt: TGTGCCAGCAGTTTCCAGGATCCTCTTTATGGCTACACCTTC
CDR3aa: CASSFQDPLYGYTF

j_gene: TRBJ2-3
d_gene: TRBD1
abundance: NA
v_gene: TRBV20-1
CDR3nt: TGCAGTGCTGGGACAGGGGGCAGGCGAGATACGCAGTATTTT
CDR3aa: CSAGTGGRRDTQYF

j_gene: TRBJ1-2
d_gene: TRBD1
abundance: few
v_gene: TRBV2
CDR3nt: TGTGCCAGGGGACAGCTAGTGACGGTGAACTATGGCTACACCTTC
CDR3aa: CARGQLVTVNYGYTF

j_gene: TRBJ1-1
d_gene: TRBD1
abundance: many
v_gene: TRBV12-3/TRBV12-4
CDR3nt: TGTGCCAGCAGCGAAAGACAGGGGCGGAACACTGAAGCTTTCTTT
CDR3aa: CASSERQGRNTEAFF

j_gene: TRBJ2-5
d_gene: NA
abundance: NA
v_gene: TRBV19
CDR3nt: TGTGCCAGTAGTAAAAGACGGGACCAAGAGACCCAGTACTTC
CDR3aa: CASSKRRDQETQYF

j_gene: TRBJ2-5
d_gene: TRBD1
abundance: many
v_gene: TRBV11-3
CDR3nt: TGTGCCAGCAGCTTAGCCATACAGGGGTGGGAGACCCAGTACTTC
CDR3aa: CASSLAIQGWETQYF

j_gene: TRBJ2-7
d_gene: NA
abundance: NA
v_gene: TRBV10-3
CDR3nt: TGTGCCATCAGTGAACCCGGACGTTACGAGCAGTACTTC
CDR3aa: CAISEPGRYEQYF

j_gene: TRBJ2-1
d_gene: TRBD2
abundance: NA
v_gene: TRBV6-1
CDR3nt: TGTGCCAGCTTGCCAAGCGGGAGAAACAATGAGCAGTTCTTC
CDR3aa: CASLPSGRNNEQFF

j_gene: TRBJ2-5
d_gene: NA
abundance: many
v_gene: TRBV5-1
CDR3nt: TGCGCCAGCAGCTTGGCCCTCGCGGGGGCCGGGGAGACCCAGTACTTC
CDR3aa: CASSLALAGAGETQYF

j_gene: TRBJ1-3
d_gene: NA
abundance: many
v_gene: TRBV10-3
CDR3nt: TGTGCCATCAGTGAGCTCCAGGGAAACACCATATATTTT
CDR3aa: CAISELQGNTIYF

j_gene: TRBJ1-1
d_gene: NA
abundance: many
v_gene: TRBV12-3/TRBV12-4
CDR3nt: TGTGCCAGCAGTTTTCAATCCATGAACACTGAAGCTTTCTTT
CDR3aa: CASSFQSMNTEAFF

j_gene: TRBJ2-1
d_gene: TRBD1
abundance: many
v_gene: TRBV11-3
CDR3nt: TGTGCCAGCAGCTTAGGACAGGGTGAGCAGTTCTTC
CDR3aa: CASSLGQGEQFF

j_gene: TRBJ2-1
d_gene: NA
abundance: many
v_gene: TRBV12-3/TRBV12-4
CDR3nt: TGTGCCAGCAAAGACAGCTACAATGAGCAGTTCTTC
CDR3aa: CASKDSYNEQFF

j_gene: TRBJ1-5
d_gene: NA
abundance: NA
v_gene: TRBV4-2
CDR3nt: TGTGCCAGCAGCCAAGCAGACAGTCCAAGCCAGCCCCAGCATTTT
CDR3aa: CASSQADSPSQPQHF

j_gene: TRBJ1-1
d_gene: TRBD1
abundance: NA
v_gene: TRBV24-1
CDR3nt: TGTGCCACCAGTGATGGTGGGACAGGGACTGAAGCTTTCTTT
CDR3aa: CATSDGGTGTEAFF

j_gene: TRBJ2-7
d_gene: NA
abundance: many
v_gene: TRBV7-6
CDR3nt: TGTGCCAGCAGCCCTAGAGCGTTACCCTACGAGCAGTACTTC
CDR3aa: CASSPRALPYEQYF

j_gene: TRBJ2-7
d_gene: TRBD2
abundance: NA
v_gene: TRBV11-2
CDR3nt: TGTGCCAGCAGTGGGGGAGGACTAGCGGGAGATTACGAGCAGTACTTC
CDR3aa: CASSGGGLAGDYEQYF

j_gene: TRBJ2-3
d_gene: NA
abundance: NA
v_gene: TRBV7-3
CDR3nt: TGTGCCAACAGTCTTAGCGGAAGCACAGATACGCAGTATTTC
CDR3aa: CANSLSGSTDTQYF

j_gene: TRBJ1-2
d_gene: NA
abundance: many
v_gene: TRBV20-1
CDR3nt: TGCAGTGCTAGAGAGGCCGGGAGAGACTATGGCTACACCTTC
CDR3aa: CSAREAGRDYGYTF

j_gene: TRBJ2-7
d_gene: NA
abundance: NA
v_gene: TRBV20-1
CDR3nt: TGCAGTGCACCTCCGTGCTCCTACGAGCAGTACTTC
CDR3aa: CSAPPCSYEQYF

j_gene: TRBJ2-2
d_gene: NA
abundance: few
v_gene: TRBV7-3
CDR3nt: TGTGCCAGCAGTCTTTGGGGGGCGGGGGAGCTGTTTTTT
CDR3aa: CASSLWGAGELFF

j_gene: TRBJ1-1
d_gene: NA
abundance: medium-sized
v_gene: TRBV7-8
CDR3nt: TGTGCCAGCAGCTACGGACGGTACACTGAAGCTTTCTTT
CDR3aa: CASSYGRYTEAFF

j_gene: TRBJ1-1
d_gene: NA
abundance: NA
v_gene: TRBV6-1
CDR3nt: TGTGCCAGCACCGACACGATGAACACTGAAGCTTTCTTT
CDR3aa: CASTDTMNTEAFF

j_gene: TRBJ1-2
d_gene: TRBD1
abundance: many
v_gene: TRBV19
CDR3nt: TGTGCCAGTAGTTCTTGGACAGGGGAGGTAATCGGCTACACCTTC
CDR3aa: CASSSWTGEVIGYTF

j_gene: TRBJ1-6
d_gene: NA
abundance: many
v_gene: TRBV30
CDR3nt: TGTGCCTGGAGTCCTGGACAGAAGAATTCACCCCTCCACTTT
CDR3aa: CAWSPGQKNSPLHF

j_gene: TRBJ2-7
d_gene: TRBD2
abundance: NA
v_gene: TRBV19
CDR3nt: TGTGCCAGTAGTACCTTAGCGGGGGGGCCGGACGAGCAGTACTTC
CDR3aa: CASSTLAGGPDEQYF

j_gene: TRBJ2-6
d_gene: TRBD2
abundance: NA
v_gene: TRBV4-2
CDR3nt: TGTGCCAGCAGCCGGGTACGACTAGCGGGCCACTCTGGGGCCAACGTCCTGACTTTC
CDR3aa: CASSRVRLAGHSGANVLTF

j_gene: TRBJ1-1
d_gene: NA
abundance: few
v_gene: TRBV28
CDR3nt: TGTGCCAGCAGTTTTCCTTCCAGGGTGACTGAAGCTTTCTTT
CDR3aa: CASSFPSRVTEAFF

j_gene: TRBJ2-7
d_gene: NA
abundance: many
v_gene: TRBV6-1
CDR3nt: TGTGCCAGCAGTACGTCCTTCGGGGCCTCCTACGAGCAGTACTTC
CDR3aa: CASSTSFGASYEQYF

j_gene: TRBJ1-2
d_gene: NA
abundance: NA
v_gene: TRBV25-1
CDR3nt: TGTGCCAGCAGTGAATCGGCGTATTCCTATGGCTACACCTTC
CDR3aa: CASSESAYSYGYTF